This T cell receptor (beta chain) comes out of a study of response to subunit inactivated influenza vaccine. This clonotype was detected only a few times. This CDR3 comprises 14 residues. V dropped 0 bases and J dropped 9 bases, with 15 bases sitting between them. Germline lookup yields CDR1 GTSNPN and CDR2 SVGIG (reference sequence). One entry per CDR3 protein results from TCRdb running MiXCR on the RT-PCR reads. The table records about 650,000 distinct CDR3 sequences, around 15% of them present only once. Specimen: PBMCs from blood, collected 14 to 15 days before vaccination. The sequence was collected from a man in his fifties or sixties who received an inactivated influenza vaccine. The chain couples TRBV30 to TRBJ2-1; D gene uncertain. As DNA, the CDR3 is TGTGCCTGGAGTGTTGCGCCCCCAAATAGTGAGCAGTTCTTC. Protein product: CAWSVAPPNSEQFF.